A single sample gave rise to the 27 T cell receptor beta chains below, sequenced in a study of a mutant IDH1 vaccine in newly diagnosed glioma. Their target antigens are unknown. Profiled with immunoSEQ multiplex PCR; TCRdb holds only in-frame clones, not every one. The repertoire has 70,000 to 90,000 clones, roughly 85% of them found once; the top ten carry approximately 2.1%. Time point meaning: week 23, last vaccination. Each dose delivered 300 ug of mutant IDH1 20-mer peptide subcutaneously with imiquimod. The sample was PBMCs, taken from a glioma patient whose treatment included an IDH1 peptide vaccine. The origin of the receptors is a man aged 25-45 years with glioma. Some clones in this sample may be carry-over from other donors' samples.

The chain couples TRBV7-2 to TRBJ1-5; 8 bases fit TRBD1. Looked up from germline, CDR1 is SGHTA and CDR2 is FQGNSA. With 2 bases clipped from V and 1 base from J, the junction kept 1 base outside the gene matches. This CDR3 has 15 amino acids. The CDR3 reads CASSLQGASNQPQHF. Here the CDR3 DNA reads TGTGCCAGCAGCTTACAGGGGGCAAGCAATCAGCCCCAGCATTTT.

CDR3 bases: TGTGCCTGGAGTGTGGTTAAATGGACCGGGGAGCTGTTTTTT. Amino acids: CAWSVVKWTGELFF. The V and J genes are TRBV30 and TRBJ2-2; no reliable D call. CDR1 GTSNPN and CDR2 SVGIG come from the germline V gene (reference sequence). The CDR3 covers 14 residues. The V gene lost 0 bases and the J gene lost 5 bases, with 10 bases spanning the gap.

This clone was counted once. The chain carries TRBV2 and TRBJ1-4; 7 bases fit TRBD1. The germline CDR1 and CDR2 sequences are SNHLY and FYNNEI. The CDR3 is 15 amino acids. The junction had 10 bases not matched to a gene; V was cut back by 4 bases and J by 8 bases. The CDR3 region is CASSVNRGDGEKLFF. DNA for the CDR3: TGTGCCAGCAGTGTAAACAGGGGAGACGGAGAAAAACTGTTTTTT.

V is TRBV19 and J is TRBJ1-1, with D perhaps matching TRBD1 (5 bases). The CDR3 contains 15 residues. Trimming removed 3 bases at V and 2 bases at J, with 13 bases between. Germline V lookup: CDR1 LNHDA, CDR2 SQIVND (reference sequence). CDR3 sequence (DNA): TGTGCCAGTAGTATTGGGGGGGGATCAAACACTGAAGCTTTCTTT. It yields the protein CASSIGGGSNTEAFF.

The rearrangement links TRBV4-1 to TRBJ2-3; D may be TRBD1 or TRBD2 (5 bases each). CDR1 is MGHRA and CDR2 is YSYEKL in the germline V gene. V lost 0 bases and J 3 bases, leaving 16 bases between the germline ends. The CDR3 has 17 amino acids. CDR3 coding DNA: TGCGCCAGCAGCCAAGATATGGTGGGACGGAGGACAGATACGCAGTATTTT. Residues: CASSQDMVGRRTDTQYF.

V usage is TRBV4-1 and J usage is TRBJ2-3; 8 nucleotides line up with TRBD2. CDR3 length equals 19 residues. J gave up 3 bases and V 3 bases, and 17 bases lay outside the gene matches. Germline V gene sequence: CDR1 MGHRA, CDR2 YSYEKL. The CDR3 sequence is CASSQTLSRGGEGTDTQYF. CDR3 DNA sequence: TGCGCCAGCAGCCAGACTCTCTCTCGGGGGGGTGAGGGAACAGATACGCAGTATTTT.

This clone was seen just once. This sequence joins TRBV5-6 and TRBJ2-7; 10 bases agree with TRBD1. This CDR3 contains 15 residues. V lost 4 bases, J lost 2 bases, and 6 bases stayed unmatched. Germline CDR1 reads SGHDT; CDR2 reads YYEEEE. DNA of the CDR3: TGTGCCAGCAGCGCGACAGGGGGCGCCACCTACGAGCAGTACTTC. This sequence encodes CASSATGGATYEQYF. The complete variable domain, with remaining parts taken from reference TRBV5-6 and TRBJ2-7, reads DAGVTQSPTHLIKTRGQQVTLRCSPKSGHDTVSWYQQALGQGPQFIFQYYEEEERQRGNFPDRFSGHQFPNYSSELNVNALLLGDSALYLCASSATGGATYEQYFGPGTRLTVT.

A few counts support this clone. The chain recombines TRBV9 with TRBJ2-7; D remains ambiguous. Germline loops: CDR1 SGDLS, CDR2 YYNGEE. The CDR3 extends over 12 amino acids. Trimming removed 0 bases from V and 2 bases from J, with 3 bases in between. DNA of the CDR3: TGTGCCAGCAGCGTAGGCGCCTACGAGCAGTACTTC. Amino acid sequence: CASSVGAYEQYF.

This clone was counted a few times. This chain uses TRBV4-2 with TRBJ2-7, with 9 bases identical to TRBD2. Germline assignment: CDR1 LGHNA and CDR2 YNFKEQ. With V trimmed by 4 bases and J by 0 bases, 4 bases remained unmatched. This CDR3 is built from 15 residues. The CDR3 DNA reads TGTGCCAGCAGCCCGGGGACTAGCCCCTCCTACGAGCAGTACTTC. Encoded protein: CASSPGTSPSYEQYF.

V and J are TRBV29-1 and TRBJ2-3; 9 nucleotides align to TRBD1. The germline gives CDR1 SQVTM, CDR2 ANQGSEA. This CDR3 comprises 14 residues. Trimming cost V 0 bases and J 8 bases; bases outside gene matches: 6. In DNA form, the CDR3 reads TGCAGCGTTGAAGATCACAGGGGGCTTGGTACGCAGTATTTT. Translated, it gives CSVEDHRGLGTQYF.

The V and J genes are TRBV2 and TRBJ2-2, with D possibly being TRBD2 (6 bases). CDR1 and CDR2 (germline): SNHLY, FYNNEI. The CDR3 runs 15 residues. Trimming removed 6 bases from V and 2 bases from J, with 13 bases in between. For the CDR3, the DNA is TGTGCCAGCAGGGAGGGATACCGTAACACCGGGGAGCTGTTTTTT. As protein: CASREGYRNTGELFF.

This chain uses TRBV13 with TRBJ2-7; D is perhaps TRBD2 (6 bases). V shed 6 bases and J shed 0 bases, with 9 bases lying between them. This CDR3 comprises 13 residues. Germline CDR1 PRHDT, CDR2 FYEKMQ (reference sequence). Here the CDR3 DNA reads TGTGCCAGCAGTGGGCGGGACTCCTACGAGCAGTACTTC. Translating it yields CASSGRDSYEQYF.

V gene TRBV9 combines with J gene TRBJ1-5, with no clear D. The CDR3 is 14 amino acids. Between the trimmed V and J ends, which lost 0 bases and 3 bases, there was a span of 7 bases. Per the germline V gene, CDR1 is SGDLS and CDR2 is YYNGEE. The CDR3 sequence: CASSVGRFNQPQHF. Written as DNA, the CDR3 is TGTGCCAGCAGCGTAGGAAGATTCAATCAGCCCCAGCATTTT. The full variable domain, rest sourced from reference TRBV9 and TRBJ1-5, is DSGVTQTPKHLITATGQRVTLRCSPRSGDLSVYWYQQSLDQGLQFLIQYYNGEERAKGNILERFSAQQFPDLHSELNLSSLELGDSALYFCASSVGRFNQPQHFGDGTRLSIL.

The chain employs TRBV7-2 and TRBJ2-7; no clear D. V was cut by 1 base and J by 3 bases, with 7 bases left in between. CDR3 length equals 13 residues. Per germline, CDR1 SGHTA and CDR2 FQGNSA. CDR3 DNA sequence: TGTGCCAGCAGCTTAGGGGGTATCTACGAGCAGTACTTC. This sequence encodes CASSLGGIYEQYF.

The sample holds a few counts of this clone. The rearrangement joins TRBV9 to TRBJ2-2; D remains unclear. From germline, CDR1 is SGDLS and CDR2 YYNGEE. V dropped 5 bases and J dropped 3 bases, with 8 bases sitting between them. The CDR3 runs 13 residues. The CDR3 nucleotides read TGTGCCAGCAGTATCCGACACACCGGGGAGCTGTTTTTT. This translates into CASSIRHTGELFF.

The chain uses TRBV7-8 and TRBJ2-1; TRBD2 is a possible D gene (6 bases). V was trimmed by 0 bases and J by 10 bases, leaving 10 bases between them. The CDR3 has 13 amino acids. From germline, CDR1 is SGHVS and CDR2 FQNEAQ. DNA of the CDR3: TGTGCCAGCAGCTTAGCTATGCTAGCGGAGCAGTTCTTC. Translation: CASSLAMLAEQFF. Full variable domain (rest looked up from reference TRBV7-8 and TRBJ2-1): GAGVSQSPRYKVAKRGQDVALRCDPISGHVSLFWYQQALGQGPEFLTYFQNEAQLDKSGLPSDRFFAERPEGSVSTLKIQRTQQEDSAVYLCASSLAMLAEQFFGPGTRLTVL.

V is TRBV18 and J is TRBJ1-1; 8 nucleotides agree with TRBD1. The CDR3 sequence is 18 residues long. Germline assignment: CDR1 KGHSH and CDR2 LQKENI. With V trimmed by 3 bases and J by 0 bases, 12 bases remained unmatched. CDR3: CASSPKRGQGIMNTEAFF. The CDR3, as DNA: TGTGCCAGCTCACCCAAACGCGGACAGGGAATTATGAACACTGAAGCTTTCTTT.

This clone was seen once. The V and J genes are TRBV6-5 and TRBJ2-7; 7 bases line up with TRBD2. This CDR3 contains 14 residues. V lost 6 bases, J lost 9 bases, and 14 bases stayed unmatched. Germline values: CDR1 MNHEY, CDR2 SVGAGI. Here the CDR3 DNA reads TGTGCCAGCAGATTACTAGCGAAAGGAGGAGGGCAGTACTTC. Its translation: CASRLLAKGGGQYF.

The chain has TRBV27 and TRBJ1-1; the D is unclear. The CDR3 length is 15 residues. Germline V gives CDR1 MNHEY, CDR2 SMNVEV (reference sequence). V was pared by 6 bases and J by 1 base, with 15 bases between. CDR3 sequence reads: CASRRTGWGNTEAFF. As DNA, the CDR3 is TGTGCCAGCAGACGGACGGGGTGGGGGAACACTGAAGCTTTCTTT.

The rearrangement uses TRBV2 and TRBJ2-3, with 11 bases fitting TRBD2. Germline trimming cut 8 bases from V and 2 bases from J; bases unmatched to any gene: 3. Germline V gene lookup returns CDR1 SNHLY and CDR2 FYNNEI. There are 14 residues in the CDR3. CDR3 in DNA: TGTGCCAGCGGTAGCGGGGGGGTCACAGATACGCAGTATTTT. Its translation: CASGSGGVTDTQYF.

CDR3 in amino acids: CASSVQGSNSYNEQFF. CDR3 nucleotides: TGTGCCAGCAGCGTACAGGGGTCCAACTCCTACAATGAGCAGTTCTTC. The V call is TRBV9, the J call TRBJ2-1, with D possibly TRBD1 on 6 matching bases. The CDR3 has 16 amino acids. Germline loops: CDR1 SGDLS, CDR2 YYNGEE. V dropped 1 base and J dropped 0 bases, with 11 bases sitting between them.

Of note for this clone: The same CDR3 arises from other DNA sequences in this sample as well. The chain is built from TRBV29-1 and TRBJ2-1; TRBD1 or TRBD2 may be the D gene (5 bases each). Germline CDR1 is SQVTM and CDR2 is ANQGSEA. The CDR3 consists of 14 residues. V was shortened by 6 bases and J by 2 bases, with 14 bases between the two germline ends. The CDR3 spells CSVVQGVAYNEQFF. Written as DNA, the CDR3 is TGCAGCGTGGTGCAGGGAGTTGCCTACAATGAGCAGTTCTTC.

This sequence joins TRBV5-1 and TRBJ2-7, with D perhaps TRBD2 (7 bases). The CDR3 extends over 15 amino acids. Trimming removed 4 bases from V and 2 bases from J, with 16 bases in between. Germline V gene sequence: CDR1 SGHRS, CDR2 YFSETQ. The CDR3 DNA follows: TGCGCCAGCAGCCCCGGCCCCGGGGGGCCCTACGAGCAGTACTTC. Its protein product is CASSPGPGGPYEQYF.

This chain joins TRBV29-1 and TRBJ1-1; TRBD1 matches at 8 bases. V trimming: 6 bases; J trimming: 5 bases; junction bases outside the gene matches: 11. Per the germline V gene, CDR1 is SQVTM and CDR2 is ANQGSEA. The CDR3 sequence is 14 residues long. The CDR3 here is CSVLIRGLRTEAFF. The DNA for the CDR3 is TGCAGCGTCTTAATCAGGGGGCTGCGGACTGAAGCTTTCTTT.

This clone has a handful of counts. The CDR3 DNA is TGTGCCATCAGTGAGTCGTTTGGGACTAGCGGGGGTGAGACCCAGTACTTC. Translation gives CAISESFGTSGGETQYF. This chain links TRBV10-3 with TRBJ2-5; 14 bases fit TRBD2. The V gene end was trimmed by 0 bases and the J gene end by 5 bases; junction bases not matched to a gene: 5. The CDR3 spans 17 residues. The germline V gene encodes CDR1 ENHRY and CDR2 SYGVKD.

This rearrangement joins TRBV6-1 to TRBJ2-7; D is uncertain. Trimming removed 11 bases from V and 0 bases from J, with 14 bases in between. The CDR3 contains 13 residues. Germline V gives CDR1 MNHNS, CDR2 SASEGT. The CDR3: CASKGSGSYEQYF. Written as DNA, the CDR3 is TGTGCCTCGAAAGGATCAGGCTCCTACGAGCAGTACTTC.

This rearrangement joins TRBV5-1 to TRBJ1-2; D is unresolved. The ends were cut back, 4 bases at V and 4 bases at J, with 17 bases in the middle. In germline, CDR1 is SGHRS, CDR2 YFSETQ. The CDR3 spans 15 residues. CDR3 nucleotide sequence: TGCGCCAGCAGCACGGACGGACGACGGTCCTATGGCTACACCTTC. Translating it yields CASSTDGRRSYGYTF.